The 22 T cell receptor beta chains below were found in one sample sequenced in a study of neurological immune-mediated disorders. TCRdb ran MiXCR on the 5' RACE reads and lists one entry per CDR3 protein. The repertoire consists of about 33,000 distinct CDR3 sequences, with about 1.4% occurring once and the leading ten covering about 10%. The sequenced material came from PBMCs. These receptors were collected from a woman in her twenties or thirties with multiple sclerosis.

In its sample, this clonotype was seen many times. V gene TRBV7-8 combines with J gene TRBJ2-5; no clear D gene. Germline CDR1 and CDR2: SGHVS and FQNEAQ. This CDR3 region has 13 residues. The V and J ends lost 5 bases and 5 bases respectively, with 12 bases between them. The CDR3 bases are TGTGCCAGCAGCCTCAGGCAGGAGGAGACCCAGTACTTC. Its protein product is CASSLRQEETQYF. Full variable domain (missing parts from reference TRBV7-8 and TRBJ2-5): GAGVSQSPRYKVAKRGQDVALRCDPISGHVSLFWYQQALGQGPEFLTYFQNEAQLDKSGLPSDRFFAERPEGSVSTLKIQRTQQEDSAVYLCASSLRQEETQYFGPGTRLLVL.

In this sample, this clonotype turned up many times. The chain recombines TRBV20-1 with TRBJ1-6; D gene unclear. Germline V lookup: CDR1 DFQATT, CDR2 SNEGSKA (reference sequence). The CDR3 extends over 11 amino acids. V lost 6 bases and J 7 bases, leaving 7 bases between the germline ends. The CDR3, as DNA: TGCAGTGCCACATACAATTCACCCCTCCACTTT. As protein: CSATYNSPLHF.

In this sample, this clonotype turned up many times. J is TRBJ1-5 and V is TRBV7-2; 11 bases map to TRBD1. The CDR3 totals 15 residues. Germline V gives CDR1 SGHTA, CDR2 FQGNSA. V lost 2 bases and J lost 5; bases outside the gene matches: 2. The CDR3 loop reads CASSLRTGGDQPQHF. CDR3 nucleotide sequence: TGTGCCAGCAGCTTAAGGACAGGGGGCGATCAGCCCCAGCATTTT.

This clonotype was seen ten or more times. This sequence joins TRBV29-1 and TRBJ2-7; D is uncertain. This CDR3 contains 14 residues. Trimming left V 4 bases short and J 1 base short, with 14 bases between. Germline-derived CDR1 and CDR2 are SQVTM and ANQGSEA. The CDR3: CSVGRAQGSYEQYF. CDR3 nucleotides: TGCAGCGTTGGAAGGGCCCAAGGTTCCTACGAGCAGTACTTC.

This clonotype was seen at least ten times. The chain employs TRBV10-2 and TRBJ2-3; the match to TRBD1 covers 8 bases. The V gene end was trimmed by 7 bases and the J gene end by 0 bases; junction bases not matched to a gene: 6. CDR1 is WSHSY, CDR2 SAAADI, per germline. The CDR3 is 15 residues long. The chain's CDR3 is CASKAGGSSTDTQYF. The CDR3 DNA reads as TGCGCCAGCAAGGCAGGGGGCAGTAGCACAGATACGCAGTATTTT.

This clonotype was seen ten or more times. The chain couples TRBV7-9 to TRBJ1-5, with D possibly TRBD1 on 5 matching bases. CDR1 and CDR2 (germline): SEHNR, FQNEAQ (reference sequence). V lost 2 bases and J 2 bases, leaving 10 bases between the germline ends. This CDR3 spans 15 amino acids. This chain's CDR3 is CASSLPGTGNQPQHF. The CDR3 DNA follows: TGTGCCAGCAGCTTACCAGGGACGGGCAATCAGCCCCAGCATTTT.

This clonotype was recorded many times. The rearrangement uses TRBV12-5 and TRBJ2-7; possibly TRBD1 or TRBD2 for D (5 bases each). Per the germline V gene, CDR1 is LGHNT and CDR2 is FRNRAP. This CDR3 has 15 residues. Trimming took off 7 bases at V and 6 bases at J, with 22 bases between the two ends. Here the CDR3 DNA reads TGTGCTAGTGCCCGGGGCGGCAGTTTGGTAGGCGAGCAGTACTTC. This gives the protein CASARGGSLVGEQYF.

Many counts were recorded for this clonotype. This rearrangement joins TRBV27 to TRBJ2-7, with D perhaps matching TRBD1 or TRBD2 (5 bases each). The CDR3 consists of 13 residues. The germline gives CDR1 MNHEY, CDR2 SMNVEV (reference sequence). V shed 7 bases and J shed 2 bases, with 12 bases lying between them. The CDR3 nucleotides read TGTGCCAGCATATACGGGGCTACCTACGAGCAGTACTTC. Translating gives CASIYGATYEQYF.

The sample holds many counts of this clonotype. The chain combines TRBV5-1 with TRBJ2-7, with 8 bases aligning to TRBD1. The length of the CDR3 is 15 residues. The germline CDR1 and CDR2 sequences are SGHRS and YFSETQ. V lost 6 bases, J lost 1 base, and 9 bases stayed unmatched. This CDR3 reads CASNSRGLNSYEQYF. The CDR3 nucleotides are TGCGCCAGCAACTCCAGGGGGCTCAATTCCTACGAGCAGTACTTC.

The chain uses TRBV7-3 and TRBJ2-5; D remains ambiguous. The CDR3 loop spans 15 amino acids. Between the trimmed V and J ends, which lost 5 bases and 7 bases, there was a span of 20 bases. Germline CDR1 SGHTA, CDR2 FQGTGA. The CDR3 DNA follows: TGTGCCAGCAGCCTCCAGCCTTATCCGGCAGGGACCCAGTACTTC. Translation: CASSLQPYPAGTQYF.

This clonotype was seen many times. The rearrangement uses TRBV20-1 and TRBJ2-7; no definite D call. V lost 0 bases and J 3 bases, leaving 9 bases between the germline ends. CDR3 length: 13 amino acids. Germline V gene lookup returns CDR1 DFQATT and CDR2 SNEGSKA (reference sequence). The CDR3 is CSAREGNVYEQYF. The CDR3 coding sequence is TGCAGTGCTAGAGAGGGTAATGTCTACGAGCAGTACTTC.

At least ten counts were recorded for this clonotype. The rearrangement links TRBV7-9 to TRBJ2-3, with TRBD2 matching over 9 bases. The V segment lost 5 bases and the J segment 4 bases; nucleotides outside the gene matches: 10. Per germline, CDR1 SEHNR and CDR2 FQNEAQ (reference sequence). The length of the CDR3 is 16 residues. CDR3 sequence reads: CASSPRLAAGSDTQYF. CDR3 DNA: TGTGCCAGCAGCCCCCGACTAGCGGCGGGCTCAGATACGCAGTATTTT.

This clonotype was counted at least ten times. V usage is TRBV11-2 and J usage is TRBJ1-1; D uncertain. The V and J ends lost 3 bases and 4 bases respectively, with 9 bases between them. From germline, CDR1 is SGHAT and CDR2 FQNNGV. CDR3 length: 13 residues. CDR3 protein: CASSLGVGTEAFF. CDR3 in DNA: TGTGCCAGCAGCTTGGGAGTTGGCACTGAAGCTTTCTTT. Combining the CDR3 with reference TRBV11-2 and TRBJ1-1 gives the whole variable domain EAGVAQSPRYKIIEKRQSVAFWCNPISGHATLYWYQQILGQGPKLLIQFQNNGVVDDSQLPKDRFSAERLKGVDSTLKIQPAKLEDSAVYLCASSLGVGTEAFFGQGTRLTVV.

This clonotype showed up many times. The chain has TRBV29-1 and TRBJ1-4; the match to TRBD1 covers 8 bases. The CDR3 sequence is 12 residues long. In germline, CDR1 is SQVTM, CDR2 ANQGSEA. Germline trimming cut 7 bases from V and 10 bases from J; bases unmatched to any gene: 8. CDR3: CSAEGQGIKLFF. CDR3 sequence (DNA): TGCAGCGCCGAAGGACAGGGAATAAAACTGTTTTTT.

Ten or more counts support this clonotype. V is TRBV5-5 and J is TRBJ2-5; TRBD1 matches 9 bases. V lost 2 bases to trimming and J lost 4 bases; unmatched junction nucleotides: 6. This CDR3 comprises 15 residues. Looked up from germline, CDR1 is SGHKS and CDR2 is YYEKEE (reference sequence). CDR3 region: CASSFGQGRGETQYF. CDR3 bases: TGTGCCAGCAGCTTTGGACAGGGGAGGGGAGAGACCCAGTACTTC.

This clonotype occurred many times. The chain joins TRBV12-3 or TRBV12-4 to TRBJ2-5; D is ambiguous. V was shortened by 6 bases and J by 5 bases, with 13 bases between the two germline ends. The CDR3 totals 13 residues. The CDR3: CASSPYSRETQYF. CDR3 in DNA: TGTGCCAGCAGCCCATATTCACGGGAGACCCAGTACTTC.

This clonotype was seen more than once but under ten times. The V call is TRBV25-1, the J call TRBJ2-7, with no clear D. Trimming took 0 bases from V and 6 from J, leaving 9 bases between them. Germline loops: CDR1 MGHDK, CDR2 SYGVNS. The CDR3 has 13 amino acids. CDR3 DNA sequence: TGTGCCAGCAGTGAATATTGGGGTAGCGAGCAGTACTTC. Translated, it gives CASSEYWGSEQYF.

Ten or more counts support this clonotype. This rearrangement joins TRBV24-1 to TRBJ2-3, with D possibly being TRBD1 (6 bases). Germline V gene lookup returns CDR1 KGHDR and CDR2 SFDVKD. The CDR3 covers 15 residues. Deletions cut 6 bases from V and 3 bases from J, with 15 bases between. As DNA, the CDR3 is TGTGCCACCAGTCGCCAGGGGCCCGGGACAGATACGCAGTATTTT. It codes for CATSRQGPGTDTQYF.

The table lists this clonotype with many counts. This sequence joins TRBV12-3 or TRBV12-4 and TRBJ1-5; a possible D gene is TRBD1 (6 bases). Trimming cost V 6 bases and J 0 bases, with 12 bases left between them. The length of the CDR3 is 15 residues. The CDR3 region has the DNA TGTGCCAGCAGCCGCGACAGGACTAGCAATCAGCCCCAGCATTTT. Translation gives CASSRDRTSNQPQHF.

This clonotype was counted many times. The chain carries TRBV7-6 and TRBJ2-3; a weak D match, TRBD2 (6 bases). V was pared by 7 bases and J by 0 bases, with 17 bases between. The germline CDR1 and CDR2 sequences are SGHVS and FNYEAQ. CDR3 length: 16 residues. This chain's CDR3 is CASTYGGRSSTDTQYF. CDR3 bases: TGTGCCAGCACCTACGGGGGACGTAGTAGCACAGATACGCAGTATTTT.

Relative to its sample, this clonotype is medium-sized. The chain links TRBV7-2 to TRBJ2-1; no firm D call. The CDR3 sequence is 14 residues long. Germline V CDR1 and CDR2: SGHTA, FQGNSA. V was clipped by 5 bases and J by 4 bases, with 12 bases between them. The CDR3 spells CASSRRGEYNEQFF. CDR3 nucleotide sequence: TGTGCCAGCAGCCGACGTGGGGAATACAATGAGCAGTTCTTC.

The table lists this clonotype with many counts. At one of its ends the junction is not consistent with the germline gene, which may arise from a read error. J is TRBJ2-7 and V is TRBV6-2 or TRBV6-3; 7 bases map to TRBD1. This CDR3 comprises 13 residues. Germline V gene data show CDR1 as MNHEY and CDR2 as SVGEGT. CDR3 sequence: CASSPPGTVLIRF. The CDR3 DNA reads TGTGCCAGCAGTCCCCCTGGGACAGTTCTTATTCGCTTC.